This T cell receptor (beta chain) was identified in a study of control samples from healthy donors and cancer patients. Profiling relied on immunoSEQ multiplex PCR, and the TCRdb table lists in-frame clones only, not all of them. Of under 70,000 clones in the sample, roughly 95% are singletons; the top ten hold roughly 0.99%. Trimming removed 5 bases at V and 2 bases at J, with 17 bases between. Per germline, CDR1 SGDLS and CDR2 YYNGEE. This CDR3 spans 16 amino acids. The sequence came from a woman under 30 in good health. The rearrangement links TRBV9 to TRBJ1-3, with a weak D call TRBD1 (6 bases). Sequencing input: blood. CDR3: CASRFMSAGAGNTIYF. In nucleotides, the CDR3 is TGTGCCAGCAGATTCATGAGCGCAGGGGCTGGAAACACCATATATTTT. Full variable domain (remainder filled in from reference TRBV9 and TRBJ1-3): DSGVTQTPKHLITATGQRVTLRCSPRSGDLSVYWYQQSLDQGLQFLIQYYNGEERAKGNILERFSAQQFPDLHSELNLSSLELGDSALYFCASRFMSAGAGNTIYFGEGSWLTVV.